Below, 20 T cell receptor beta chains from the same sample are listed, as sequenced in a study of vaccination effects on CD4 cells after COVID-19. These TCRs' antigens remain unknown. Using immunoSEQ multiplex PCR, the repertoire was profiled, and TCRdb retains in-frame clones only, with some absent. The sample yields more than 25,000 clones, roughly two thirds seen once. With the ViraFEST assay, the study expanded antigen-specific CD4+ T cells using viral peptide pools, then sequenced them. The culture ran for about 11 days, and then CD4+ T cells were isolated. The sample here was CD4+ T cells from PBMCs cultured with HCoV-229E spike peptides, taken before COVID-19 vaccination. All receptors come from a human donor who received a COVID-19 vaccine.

The CDR3 here is CATSRLETEAFF. CDR3 DNA sequence: TGTGCCACCAGCAGATTGGAGACTGAAGCTTTCTTT. The chain carries TRBV15 and TRBJ1-1; D is ambiguous. Germline V lookup: CDR1 LNHNV, CDR2 YYDKDF (reference sequence). CDR3 length: 12 amino acids. V was cut by 2 bases and J by 5 bases, with 6 bases left in between.

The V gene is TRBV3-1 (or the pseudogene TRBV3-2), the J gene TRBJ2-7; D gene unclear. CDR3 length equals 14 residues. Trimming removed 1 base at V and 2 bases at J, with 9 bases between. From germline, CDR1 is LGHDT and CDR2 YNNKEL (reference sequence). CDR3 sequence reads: CASSQGSGAYEQYF. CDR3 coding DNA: TGTGCCAGCAGCCAAGGATCCGGCGCCTACGAGCAGTACTTC.

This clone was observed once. As DNA, the CDR3 is TGCAGTGCTAGTCAGGGGGGGTACGAGCAGTACTTC. The encoded protein is CSASQGGYEQYF. The chain has TRBV20-1 and TRBJ2-7; possibly TRBD1 or TRBD2 for D (7 bases each). V was cut by 3 bases and J by 4 bases, with 10 bases left in between. The CDR3 runs 12 residues. CDR1 is DFQATT, CDR2 SNEGSKA, per germline (reference sequence).

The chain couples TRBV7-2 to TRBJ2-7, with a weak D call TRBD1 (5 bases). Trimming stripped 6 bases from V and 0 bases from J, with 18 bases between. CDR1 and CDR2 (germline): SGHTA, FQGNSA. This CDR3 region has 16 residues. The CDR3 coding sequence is TGTGCCAGCAGTCCAGGGTCCCAGGTTAGCTCCTACGAGCAGTACTTC. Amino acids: CASSPGSQVSSYEQYF.

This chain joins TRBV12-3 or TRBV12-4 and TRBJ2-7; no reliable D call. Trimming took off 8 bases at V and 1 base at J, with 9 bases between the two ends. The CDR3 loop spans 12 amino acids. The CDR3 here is CASGSLSYEQYF. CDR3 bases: TGTGCCAGCGGGTCCCTATCCTACGAGCAGTACTTC.

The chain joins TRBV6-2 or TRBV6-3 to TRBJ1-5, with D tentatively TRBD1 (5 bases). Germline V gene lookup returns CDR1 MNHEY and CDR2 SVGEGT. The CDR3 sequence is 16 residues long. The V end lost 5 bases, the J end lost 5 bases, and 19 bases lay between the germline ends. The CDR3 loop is CASSPRGSSSDQPQHF. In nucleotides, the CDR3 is TGTGCCAGCAGTCCAAGGGGTTCTAGCTCCGATCAGCCCCAGCATTTT.

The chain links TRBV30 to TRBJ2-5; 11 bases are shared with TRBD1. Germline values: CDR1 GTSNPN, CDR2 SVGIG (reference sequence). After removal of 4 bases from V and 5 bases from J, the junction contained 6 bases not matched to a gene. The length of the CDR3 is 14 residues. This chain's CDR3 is CAWNGQGARETQYF. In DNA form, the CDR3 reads TGTGCCTGGAACGGACAGGGGGCGAGGGAGACCCAGTACTTC.

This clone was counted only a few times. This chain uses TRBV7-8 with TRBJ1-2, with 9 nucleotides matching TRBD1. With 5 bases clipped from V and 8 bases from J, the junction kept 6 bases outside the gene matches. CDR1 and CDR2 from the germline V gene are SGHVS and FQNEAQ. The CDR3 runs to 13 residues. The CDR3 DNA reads TGTGCCAGCAGCATCCGACAGGGGGAAGGCTACACCTTC. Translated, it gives CASSIRQGEGYTF.

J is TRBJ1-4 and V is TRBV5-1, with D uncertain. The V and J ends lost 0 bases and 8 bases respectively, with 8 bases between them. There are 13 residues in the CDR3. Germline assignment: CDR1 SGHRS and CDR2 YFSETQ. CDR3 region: CASSLGAEEKLFF. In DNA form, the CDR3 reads TGCGCCAGCAGCTTGGGGGCCGAGGAAAAACTGTTTTTT.

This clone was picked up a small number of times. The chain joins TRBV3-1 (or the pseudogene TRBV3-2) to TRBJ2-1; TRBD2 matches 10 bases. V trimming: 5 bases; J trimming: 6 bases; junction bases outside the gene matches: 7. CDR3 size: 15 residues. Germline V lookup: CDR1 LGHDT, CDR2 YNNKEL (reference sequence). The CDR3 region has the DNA TGTGCCAGCAGCAATAGCGGGAGGCCCGGCAATGAGCAGTTCTTC. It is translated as CASSNSGRPGNEQFF.

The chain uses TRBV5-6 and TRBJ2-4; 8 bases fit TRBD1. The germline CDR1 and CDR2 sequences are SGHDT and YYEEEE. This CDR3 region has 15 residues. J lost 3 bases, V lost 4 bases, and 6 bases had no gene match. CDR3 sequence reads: CASSQDRVSKNIQYF. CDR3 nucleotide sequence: TGTGCCAGCAGCCAGGACAGGGTGAGCAAAAACATTCAGTACTTC.

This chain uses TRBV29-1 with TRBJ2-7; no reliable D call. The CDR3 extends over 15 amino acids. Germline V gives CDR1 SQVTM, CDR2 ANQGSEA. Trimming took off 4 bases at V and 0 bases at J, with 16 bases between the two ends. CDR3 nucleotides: TGCAGCGTTGCCAAGGGCCCTCAAAGCTCCTACGAGCAGTACTTC. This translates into CSVAKGPQSSYEQYF.

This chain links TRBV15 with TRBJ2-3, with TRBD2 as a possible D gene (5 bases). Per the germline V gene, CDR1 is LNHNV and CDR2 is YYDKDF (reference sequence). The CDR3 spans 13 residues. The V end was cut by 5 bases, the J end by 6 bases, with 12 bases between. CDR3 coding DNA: TGTGCCACCAGCGGCCTAGCTACGGATACGCAGTATTTT. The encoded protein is CATSGLATDTQYF.

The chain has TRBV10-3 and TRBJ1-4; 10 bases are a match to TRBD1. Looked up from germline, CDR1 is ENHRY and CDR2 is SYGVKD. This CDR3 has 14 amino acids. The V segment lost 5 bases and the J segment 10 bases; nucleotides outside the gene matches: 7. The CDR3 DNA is TGTGCCATCAGTCCCGACAGGGGGCGAGGAAAACTGTTTTTT. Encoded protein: CAISPDRGRGKLFF.

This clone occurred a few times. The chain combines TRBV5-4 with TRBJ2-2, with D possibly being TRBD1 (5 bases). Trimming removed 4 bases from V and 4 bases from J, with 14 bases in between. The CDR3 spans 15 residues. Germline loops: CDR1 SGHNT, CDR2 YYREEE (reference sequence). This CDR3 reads CASSLDSRITGELFF. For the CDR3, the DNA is TGTGCCAGCAGCCTCGACAGTAGGATCACCGGGGAGCTGTTTTTT.

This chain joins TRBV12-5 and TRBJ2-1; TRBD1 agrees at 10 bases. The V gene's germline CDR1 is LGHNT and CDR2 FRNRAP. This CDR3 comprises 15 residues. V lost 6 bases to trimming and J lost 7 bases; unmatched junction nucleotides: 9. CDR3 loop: CASGAGTGASNEQFF. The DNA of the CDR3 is TGTGCTAGTGGGGCCGGGACAGGGGCTTCTAATGAGCAGTTCTTC. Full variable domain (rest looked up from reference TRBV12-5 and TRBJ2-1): DARVTQTPRHKVTEMGQEVTMRCQPILGHNTVFWYRQTMMQGLELLAYFRNRAPLDDSGMPKDRFSAEMPDATLATLKIQPSEPRDSAVYFCASGAGTGASNEQFFGPGTRLTVL.

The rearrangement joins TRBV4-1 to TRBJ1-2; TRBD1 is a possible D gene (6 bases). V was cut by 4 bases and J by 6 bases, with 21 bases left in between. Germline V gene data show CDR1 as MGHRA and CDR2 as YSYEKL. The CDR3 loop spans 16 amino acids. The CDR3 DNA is TGCGCCAGCAGCCCAGGCGGGATAAACAGGGATGATGGCTACACCTTC. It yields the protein CASSPGGINRDDGYTF.

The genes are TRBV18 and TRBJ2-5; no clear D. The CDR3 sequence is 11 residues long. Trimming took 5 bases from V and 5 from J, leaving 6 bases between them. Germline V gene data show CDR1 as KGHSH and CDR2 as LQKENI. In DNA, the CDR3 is TGTGCCAGCTCAAACGAGGAGACCCAGTACTTC. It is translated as CASSNEETQYF.

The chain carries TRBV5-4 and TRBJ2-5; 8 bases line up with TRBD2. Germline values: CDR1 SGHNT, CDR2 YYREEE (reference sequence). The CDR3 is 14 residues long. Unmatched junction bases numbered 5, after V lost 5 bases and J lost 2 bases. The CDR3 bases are TGTGCCAGCAGTTTAGCGGGGCGGCAAGAGACCCAGTACTTC. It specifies CASSLAGRQETQYF.

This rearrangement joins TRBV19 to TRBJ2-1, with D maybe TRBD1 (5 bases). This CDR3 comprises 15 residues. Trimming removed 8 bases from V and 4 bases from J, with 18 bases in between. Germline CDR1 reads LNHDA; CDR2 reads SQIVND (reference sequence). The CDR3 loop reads CASGATAVLYNEQFF. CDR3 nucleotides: TGTGCCAGTGGGGCGACGGCAGTACTTTACAATGAGCAGTTCTTC.